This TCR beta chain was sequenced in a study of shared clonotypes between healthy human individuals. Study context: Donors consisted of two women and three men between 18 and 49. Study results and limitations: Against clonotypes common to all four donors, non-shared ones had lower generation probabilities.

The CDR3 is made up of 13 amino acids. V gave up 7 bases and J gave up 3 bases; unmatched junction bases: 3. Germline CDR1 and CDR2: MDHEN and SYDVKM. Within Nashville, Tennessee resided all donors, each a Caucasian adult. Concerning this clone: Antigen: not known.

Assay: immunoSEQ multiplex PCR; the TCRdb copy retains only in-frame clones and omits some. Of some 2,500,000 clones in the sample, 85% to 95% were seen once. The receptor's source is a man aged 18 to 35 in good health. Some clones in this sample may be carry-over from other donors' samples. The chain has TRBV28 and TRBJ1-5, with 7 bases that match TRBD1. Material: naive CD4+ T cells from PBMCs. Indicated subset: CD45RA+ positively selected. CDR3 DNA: TGTGCCAGCACCGGACAGGTCAATCAGCCCCAGCATTTT. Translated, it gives CASTGQVNQPQHF. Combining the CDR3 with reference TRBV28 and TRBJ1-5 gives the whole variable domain DVKVTQSSRYLVKRTGEKVFLECVQDMDHENMFWYRQDPGLGLRLIYFSYDVKMKEKGDIPEGYSVSREKKERFSLILESASTNQTSMYLCASTGQVNQPQHFGDGTRLSIL.